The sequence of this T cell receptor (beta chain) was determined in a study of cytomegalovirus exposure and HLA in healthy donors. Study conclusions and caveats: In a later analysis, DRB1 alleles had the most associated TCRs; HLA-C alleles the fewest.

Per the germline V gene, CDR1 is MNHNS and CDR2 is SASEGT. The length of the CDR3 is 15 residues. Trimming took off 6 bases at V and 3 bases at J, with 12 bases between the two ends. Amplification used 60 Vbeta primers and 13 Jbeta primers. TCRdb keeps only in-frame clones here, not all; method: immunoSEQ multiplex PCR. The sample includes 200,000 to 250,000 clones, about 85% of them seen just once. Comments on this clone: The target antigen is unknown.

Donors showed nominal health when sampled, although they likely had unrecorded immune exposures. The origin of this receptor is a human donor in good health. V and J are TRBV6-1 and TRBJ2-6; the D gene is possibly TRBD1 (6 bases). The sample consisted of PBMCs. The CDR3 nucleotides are TGTGCCAGCAGGATGCAGGGGAGTGGGGCCAACGTCCTGACTTTC. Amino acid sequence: CASRMQGSGANVLTF.